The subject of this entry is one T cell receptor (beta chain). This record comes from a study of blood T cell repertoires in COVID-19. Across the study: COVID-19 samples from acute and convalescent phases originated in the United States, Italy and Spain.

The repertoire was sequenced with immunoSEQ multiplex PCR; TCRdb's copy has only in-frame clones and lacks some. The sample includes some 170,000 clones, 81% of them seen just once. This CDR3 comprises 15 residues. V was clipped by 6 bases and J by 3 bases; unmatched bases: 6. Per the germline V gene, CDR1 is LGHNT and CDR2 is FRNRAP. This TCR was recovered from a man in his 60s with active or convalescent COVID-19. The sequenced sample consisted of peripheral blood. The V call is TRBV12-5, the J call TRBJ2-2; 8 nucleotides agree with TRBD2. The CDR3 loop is CASGPGGPDTGELFF. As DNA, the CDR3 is TGTGCTAGTGGGCCGGGGGGGCCGGACACCGGGGAGCTGTTTTTT.